These T cell receptor beta chains were read from a single sample in a study of shared clonotypes between healthy human individuals. Repertoires were generated with immunoSEQ multiplex PCR, while TCRdb's copy carries only in-frame clones and drops some. The sample consists of over 2 million clones, less than 95% of them appearing once. Sequencing used naive CD4+ T cells from PBMCs. All receptors derive from a man between 18 and 35 years old in good health. Some clones in this sample may be carry-over from other donors' samples. Each CDR3 is given with its conserved first and last residue. The order of the fields is clone size, J gene, V gene, D gene, CDR3 DNA, CDR3 protein. The D gene is left open where the match is weak. Some rows mark clone size as missing; the rest say once, few, many or name a class of expanded clone.

few | TRBJ1-1 | TRBV30 | NA | TGTGCCTGGAAGCCGATGAACACTGAAGCTTTCTTT | CAWKPMNTEAFF
NA | TRBJ2-3 | TRBV18 | NA | TGTGCCAGCTCACTGCTTCGCAGGGGTAACACAGATACGCAGTATTTT | CASSLLRRGNTDTQYF
once | TRBJ1-5 | TRBV11-3 | NA | TGTGCCAGCAGCTTAGGACCCACTTCCTTACTTTGTGGCAATCAGCCCCAGCATTTT | CASSLGPTSLLCGNQPQHF
NA | TRBJ2-7 | TRBV7-2 | TRBD2 | TGTGCCAGCAGCTTAAGGACTAGCGGATCCTACGAGCAGTACTTC | CASSLRTSGSYEQYF
few | TRBJ1-1 | TRBV29-1 | NA | TGCAGCGTTCGCGGCAGGGCGAACACTGAAGCTTTCTTT | CSVRGRANTEAFF
NA | TRBJ1-1 | TRBV30 | NA | TGTGCCTGGACCCCCCAACACTCGAATTGGAGAAGGGACACTGAAGCTTTCTTT | CAWTPQHSNWRRDTEAFF
once | TRBJ2-7 | TRBV27 | TRBD1 | TGTGCCAGCAGCCAGCTCAAGACAGGGGGCTACGAGCAGTACTTC | CASSQLKTGGYEQYF
NA | TRBJ2-7 | TRBV6-1 | NA | TGTGCCAGCACTATCAACGTTGGTTCCTACGAGCAGTACTTC | CASTINVGSYEQYF
NA | TRBJ1-2 | TRBV2 | NA | TGTGCCAGCAGTGAAGAAAAGGCCTGGGAAGGCTACACCTTC | CASSEEKAWEGYTF
once | TRBJ1-2 | TRBV29-1 | NA | TGCAGCGTTGAAGAGGGAGCGCGTGGCTACACCTTC | CSVEEGARGYTF
NA | TRBJ1-2 | TRBV11-1 | NA | TGTGCCAGCAGCTTAGTGGCGGGCTATGGCTACACCTTC | CASSLVAGYGYTF
NA | TRBJ2-1 | TRBV30 | TRBD2 | TGTGCCTGGAATAGCGGGAGGGCCCAGAATGAGCAGTTCTTC | CAWNSGRAQNEQFF
NA | TRBJ1-3 | TRBV6-6 | NA | TGTGCCAGCAGTTACGAGACGAACACCATATATTTT | CASSYETNTIYF
once | TRBJ2-3 | TRBV4-1 | TRBD1 | TGCGCCAGCAGCCAGAGGACAGGGCCGGGGTTGCGGACGCAGTATTTT | CASSQRTGPGLRTQYF
NA | TRBJ1-2 | TRBV5-1 | TRBD1 | TGCGCCAGCAGCTTGGCCGGCGACAGGGCAGAGGGCTACACCTTC | CASSLAGDRAEGYTF
NA | TRBJ2-6 | TRBV14 | NA | TGTGCCAGCAGCCCTAGCTCTGGGGCCAACGTCCTGACTTTC | CASSPSSGANVLTF
NA | TRBJ2-1 | TRBV28 | NA | TGTGCCAGCAGTTCGAACTATGAGCAGTTCTTC | CASSSNYEQFF
NA | TRBJ2-7 | TRBV5-1 | TRBD2 | TGCGCCAGCAGTCACGGGACTAGTATTCTCTACGAGCAGTACTTC | CASSHGTSILYEQYF
NA | TRBJ2-6 | TRBV27 | NA | TGTGCCAGCAGGGGGTCAGTTTACTCTGGGGCCAACGTCCTGACTTTC | CASRGSVYSGANVLTF
NA | TRBJ1-2 | TRBV5-1 | TRBD1 | TGCGCCAGCAGCCCAGACTACGGGGGGACAGATGCTCTTGGCTACACCTTC | CASSPDYGGTDALGYTF
NA | TRBJ1-1 | TRBV27 | TRBD1 | TGTGCCAGCAGTGAAATGGACAGGCGCGACGGCATAGGTCCCACTGAAGCTTTCTTT | CASSEMDRRDGIGPTEAFF
NA | TRBJ1-1 | TRBV6-5 | NA | TGTGCCAGCAGGCCTCAGGGACAAAGAGGCGCTGAAGCTTTCTTT | CASRPQGQRGAEAFF
NA | TRBJ2-7 | TRBV4-2 | NA | TGTGCCAGCAGCCCCCTAGGACCGAGCTACGAGCAGTACTTC | CASSPLGPSYEQYF
NA | TRBJ2-7 | TRBV2 | NA | TGTGCCAGCAGTAGAGCGACAGACCCCTACGAGCAGTACTTC | CASSRATDPYEQYF
few | TRBJ2-3 | TRBV29-1 | NA | TGCAGCTCTGCGGACGGCACAGATACGCAGTATTTT | CSSADGTDTQYF
NA | TRBJ1-3 | TRBV4-2 | NA | TGTGCCAGCAGCCAAGGAGGGGGTTCTGGAAACACCATATATTTT | CASSQGGGSGNTIYF
once | TRBJ1-2 | TRBV11-2 | NA | TGTGCCAGCAGCTCCTCGGGCGGCTATGGCTACACCTTC | CASSSSGGYGYTF
once | TRBJ2-7 | TRBV19 | NA | TGTGCCAGTAGTATAGCGTCTGAGCAGTACTTC | CASSIASEQYF
NA | TRBJ2-7 | TRBV19 | NA | TGTGCCAGTAGTAGAAAGGGTGCCTACGAGCAGTACTTC | CASSRKGAYEQYF
NA | TRBJ2-3 | TRBV27 | TRBD2 | TGTGCCAGCAGTTTATTTGGTCTAGCGGGAGGCGGGAGCACAGATACGCAGTATTTT | CASSLFGLAGGGSTDTQYF
NA | TRBJ2-1 | TRBV15 | NA | TGTGCCACCAGCGTAGGACACCGGGAGCAGTTCTTC | CATSVGHREQFF
NA | TRBJ2-7 | TRBV2 | NA | TGTGCCAGCAGTGAACGCCGATCTGGGGCCTACGAGCAGTACTTC | CASSERRSGAYEQYF
NA | TRBJ1-2 | TRBV30 | TRBD1 | TGTGCCTGGAGAGAATATCGGACAGGCGACAACTATGGCTACACCTTC | CAWREYRTGDNYGYTF
NA | TRBJ1-4 | TRBV30 | NA | TGTGCCTGGAGTGTACGGGGGTCTAATGAAAAACTGTTTTTT | CAWSVRGSNEKLFF
NA | TRBJ1-2 | TRBV7-8 | NA | TGTGCCAGCAGCCAGAGGGTTGGCTATGGCTACACCTTC | CASSQRVGYGYTF
NA | TRBJ2-5 | TRBV7-2 | TRBD1 | TGTGCCAGCAGCTCGTGGACAGGCCAAGAGACCCAGTACTTC | CASSSWTGQETQYF
NA | TRBJ2-7 | TRBV19 | NA | TGTGCCAGTAGTGTCCGGGACTCGCCTCCCTACGAGCAGTACTTC | CASSVRDSPPYEQYF
NA | TRBJ2-5 | TRBV5-1 | NA | TGCGCCAGCAGCTTGGAAGTCATGGGGACCCAGTACTTC | CASSLEVMGTQYF
NA | TRBJ1-1 | TRBV29-1 | NA | TGCAGCGTCCGGACAGAAATGAACACTGAAGCTTTCTTT | CSVRTEMNTEAFF
NA | TRBJ2-7 | TRBV10-3 | NA | TGTGCCATCAGGAGACAGGAGAACTCCTACGAGCAGTACTTC | CAIRRQENSYEQYF
NA | TRBJ2-1 | TRBV11-2 | NA | TGTGCCAGCAGCTTAGGCGCTACCTACAATGAGCAGTTCTTC | CASSLGATYNEQFF
once | TRBJ2-7 | TRBV7-2 | TRBD2 | TGTGCCAGCAGCTTTTCTGTGGGGTCGGGGGGCGAGCAGTACTTC | CASSFSVGSGGEQYF
NA | TRBJ2-7 | TRBV28 | TRBD2 | TGTGCCAGCAGGCTAGGACGGAGGGCTAGCGGGAGTTTCTCCGAGCAGTACTTC | CASRLGRRASGSFSEQYF
once | TRBJ2-4 | TRBV2 | NA | TGTGCCAGCAGTGAAACGGCTAGCAGGGGGGACAAAAACATTCAGTACTTC | CASSETASRGDKNIQYF
NA | TRBJ1-2 | TRBV5-4 | NA | TGTGCCAGCAGCTTGGGTCCGGGCTATGGCTACACCTTC | CASSLGPGYGYTF
NA | TRBJ1-1 | TRBV9 | NA | TGTGCCAGCAGCGTAGGGGCGGTAAGGGACACTGAAGCTTTCTTT | CASSVGAVRDTEAFF
NA | TRBJ2-1 | TRBV5-1 | NA | TGCGCCAGCAGCTTTGGTAGCGGCTACAATGAGCAGTTCTTC | CASSFGSGYNEQFF
NA | TRBJ2-7 | TRBV27 | TRBD1 | TGTGCCAGCAGCACCCGCCGGGACAGGGTCAACGAGCAGTACTTC | CASSTRRDRVNEQYF
NA | TRBJ1-1 | TRBV5-1 | TRBD1 | TGCGCCAGCAGCGTGGGGACAGGGAGCACTGAAGCTTTCTTT | CASSVGTGSTEAFF
NA | TRBJ2-7 | TRBV5-4 | TRBD2 | TGTGCCAGCAGCTGGAAAGCGGGAGGGCCCAACGAGCAGTACTTC | CASSWKAGGPNEQYF
NA | TRBJ1-2 | TRBV2 | TRBD1 | TGTGCCAGCAAACTTAGGGACAGGGTATATGGCTACACCTTC | CASKLRDRVYGYTF
NA | TRBJ2-7 | TRBV5-1 | NA | TGCGCCAGCAGCTTGGAGTTTAACTCACGCACGGGGTACTTC | CASSLEFNSRTGYF
NA | TRBJ1-4 | TRBV4-3 | NA | TGCGCCAGCAGCCAGCGCTTTAATGAAAAACTGTTTTTT | CASSQRFNEKLFF
NA | TRBJ2-7 | TRBV10-1 | NA | TGCGCCAGCAGGGTCCGGGACCCCTGCCCCGAGCAGTACTTC | CASRVRDPCPEQYF
NA | TRBJ2-7 | TRBV28 | NA | TGTGCCAGCAGTTTATTGAGGAACAGCTACGAGCAGTACTTC | CASSLLRNSYEQYF
NA | TRBJ2-5 | TRBV19 | NA | TGTGCCAGTAGTATAAAACGAGCGACCCAGTACTTC | CASSIKRATQYF
NA | TRBJ2-1 | TRBV25-1 | NA | TGTGCCAGCACCCACTACTACAATGAGCAGTTCTTC | CASTHYYNEQFF
NA | TRBJ2-5 | TRBV30 | NA | TGTGCCTGGAGTCAGCCGCCAGCGACAGGGACCCAGTACTTC | CAWSQPPATGTQYF
NA | TRBJ1-3 | TRBV7-6 | NA | TGTGCCAGCAGCTTCCTCGGACGGTACTCTGGAAACACCATATATTTT | CASSFLGRYSGNTIYF
NA | TRBJ1-1 | TRBV7-8 | NA | TGTGCCAGCAGCTTAGGGAGACGGGAAGCTTTCTTT | CASSLGRREAFF